This T cell receptor beta chain was observed in a study of low-dose radiotherapy and immunotherapy resistance in tumors. Germline-derived CDR1 and CDR2 are SGHNT and YYREEE (reference sequence). V shed 4 bases, J shed 1 base, and the junction held 10 bases outside the gene matches. The CDR3 has 17 residues. Time point meaning: after trial treatment. Treatment of the sample: LDRT plus nivolumab, ipilimumab, low-dose cyclophosphamide and aspirin (RACIN trial). First-strand cDNA used TRAV- and TRBV-specific primers, covering alpha and beta chains. TCR amplification used 20 to 25 PCR cycles, a constant-region primer and a V-primer adapter. Each CDR3 protein gets one entry after TCRdb re-called the reads with MiXCR. This table has tens of thousands of distinct CDR3 sequences, 20% to 25% appearing once. This clonotype was counted ten times or more.

This chain joins TRBV5-4 and TRBJ2-3; 9 positions match TRBD2. Sequenced here: PBMCs, sampled after low-dose radiotherapy plus immunotherapy. The receptor comes from a female donor with ovarian cancer. For the CDR3, the DNA is TGTGCCAGCAGCCCACCACTAGCGGGTCCAGGCACAGATACGCAGTATTTT. Protein sequence: CASSPPLAGPGTDTQYF.